This T cell receptor (beta chain) was captured by sequencing in a study of blood T cell repertoires in COVID-19 (dated by TCRdb to the early 2020s). As for the study more broadly: Samples from collaborators originated in the United States, Italy and Spain and spanned both the acute and convalescent phases of COVID-19. The prospective study material was composed of cDNA or gDNA derived from T cells, B-cell-depleted T cells, or PBMCs. Subjects who had been exposed to COVID-19, were actively infected with it, or had recovered from it provided the deeply sampled blood TCRbeta repertoires that made up the dataset. A freely available public database, intended as a resource for researchers studying the immune response to SARS-CoV-2, is where the repertoires were released. The samples were drawn from the first 160 participants of the ongoing ImmuneRACE study and from some 1,300 subjects provided by 6 global collaborators. The sample metadata nearly always contained a de-identified subject ID, COVID-19 status, age in years and sex. Where HLA class I and class II types were available, the types were taken from metadata supplied by the sample provider, not from assay-based typing.

Worth noting for this clone: This clone's antigen is unknown. Base qualities are missing; no much larger clone stands one base away.

Study-wide conclusions, independent of this receptor: The amount of clinical and demographic metadata varied by source and participant and was provided uncurated.

TCRbeta CDR3 regions were amplified from genomic DNA by means of the immunoSEQ Assay, a bias-controlled multiplex PCR. Processing in the source paper ran as follows. Within the assay, amplification of reference gene primers was used to estimate how many nucleated cells each sample contained. Sequence reads were collapsed and filtered to measure the absolute abundance of every unique TCRbeta CDR3 rearrangement. Productive Simpson clonality was computed per sample as the square root of Simpson's diversity index over productive rearrangements. The clones in this table, taken by TCRdb from immuneACCESS, are in-frame only. Not every clone is retained; where verified, under half of the shortfall comes from an unresolved V gene, and the cause of the rest is unknown. V and J calls plus clone size are reproduced from that table; the DNA served to infer D and trimming. The sample table lists around 250,000 clones, over 70% of them with a count of one. About 2.9% of the sample is taken by the ten largest.

There are 15 amino acids in the CDR3, from cysteine to phenylalanine inclusive. Just CDR3 DNA is preserved here, 45 bases in frame from base 1. Relative to germline, V is missing 5 bases and J is missing 2 bases, with 4 bases of the junction outside any gene match. The germline V gene (reference sequence) gives CDR1 as SGHKS and CDR2 as YYEKEE. In the prospective study, participants were roughly 18 to 89 years old, resided in about two dozen geographic areas of the United States, and were enrolled through a virtual design. Cohort assignment in the prospective study relied on participant-reported clinical history from a screening survey and a study questionnaire. Exposed participants were defined as having been in contact with someone with a PCR-confirmed or clinician-diagnosed COVID-19 case within 2 weeks of study entry. Mobile phlebotomists in the prospective study collected whole blood, serum and a nasopharyngeal or oropharyngeal swab from every participant. Participants in the prospective study had the option to provide additional blood draws and questionnaires over a roughly two-month period. Prospective study blood samples were shipped either frozen or at room temperature before DNA extraction.

The TCR was taken from a woman aged 40 to 49 who had been exposed to COVID-19. The sequencing sample was made of PBMCs or T cells enriched from blood (not recorded which). The V gene is TRBV5-5 and the J gene is TRBJ2-6; TRBD1 matches 7 bases in the middle. The DNA reads as follows: TGTGCCAGCAGTTTTCAGGGGGCTGGGGCCAACGTCCTGACTTTC. The resulting protein is CASSFQGAGANVLTF. The CDR3, completed at both ends by the reference TRBV5-5 and TRBJ2-6 genes, gives the full variable domain DAGVTQSPTHLIKTRGQQVTLRCSPISGHKSVSWYQQVLGQGPQFIFQYYEKEERGRGNFPDRFSARQFPNYSSELNVNALLLGDSALYLCASSFQGAGANVLTFGAGSRLTVL.